Below, 11 T cell receptor beta chains from the same sample are listed, as sequenced in a study of post-analysis software for immune sequencing data. Whole-study results and caveats: A handful of TRBV segments were significantly more frequent in patients than in controls. TRBV5-6, TRBV5-1 and TRBV20-1 were among these segments.

The antigens these receptors bind are not known. Libraries were made from TCR beta cDNA, and they carried unique molecular identifiers. TCRdb reprocessed the PCR reads with MiXCR, giving one entry per CDR3 protein. The profile shows about 620,000 distinct CDR3 sequences, 40% to 50% of them singletons. The sample taken for sequencing was blood. All receptors come from a girl under 18 with multiple sclerosis.

The V gene is TRBV5-1, the J gene TRBJ2-7; TRBD1 aligns across 9 bases. The CDR3 consists of 16 residues. The ends lost 2 bases at V and 4 bases at J; junction bases unmatched: 10. Germline V gene lookup returns CDR1 SGHRS and CDR2 YFSETQ. The CDR3: CASSFNSGTGTYEQYF. In DNA, the CDR3 is TGCGCCAGCAGCTTTAATTCCGGGACAGGGACTTACGAGCAGTACTTC.

This clonotype was detected a few times. The rearrangement joins TRBV7-2 to TRBJ2-5, with D perhaps being TRBD1 or TRBD2 (5 bases each). This CDR3 is 17 amino acids long. Trimming pared 5 bases from V and 3 bases from J, leaving 22 bases between. The V gene's germline CDR1 is SGHTA and CDR2 FQGNSA. The DNA of the CDR3 is TGTGCCAGCAGCGCCTTCGGGACCCCCGTGGGAAAAGAGACCCAGTACTTC. It translates to CASSAFGTPVGKETQYF.

This clonotype was counted ten times or more. The chain has TRBV6-1 and TRBJ2-7, with D possibly matching TRBD2 (5 bases). The CDR3 consists of 16 residues. Per germline, CDR1 MNHNS and CDR2 SASEGT. With 3 bases removed from V and 1 base from J, the gap between germline ends came to 16 bases. The CDR3 sequence: CASSDKAGVGSYEQYF. The CDR3 DNA follows: TGTGCCAGCAGTGATAAGGCCGGGGTTGGTTCCTACGAGCAGTACTTC.

This sequence joins TRBV12-3 or TRBV12-4 and TRBJ2-3; 8 bases match TRBD1. Unmatched junction bases numbered 9, after V lost 5 bases and J lost 5 bases. This CDR3 is 15 amino acids long. This CDR3 is CASSKRQGRRDTQYF. The CDR3 DNA is TGTGCCAGCAGTAAAAGACAGGGGAGAAGAGATACGCAGTATTTT.

This clonotype turned up a few times. The chain's CDR3 is CASSPRGRGQPQHF. The CDR3 DNA reads TGCGCCAGCAGCCCCCGGGGCAGGGGACAGCCCCAGCATTTT. J is TRBJ1-5 and V is TRBV4-1; D is perhaps TRBD1 (6 bases). Per the germline V gene, CDR1 is MGHRA and CDR2 is YSYEKL. The CDR3 covers 14 residues. Trimming removed 4 bases from V and 7 bases from J, with 14 bases in between.

The chain joins TRBV12-3 or TRBV12-4 to TRBJ2-1, with D possibly matching TRBD1 (6 bases). The ends were cut back, 4 bases at V and 2 bases at J, with 9 bases in the middle. The CDR3 is 14 residues long. CDR3 loop: CASSSQGTYNEQFF. The CDR3 region has the DNA TGTGCCAGCAGTTCCCAGGGGACCTACAATGAGCAGTTCTTC.

This clonotype has only a few counts. The genes are TRBV7-9 and TRBJ1-1; 7 bases line up with TRBD1. CDR1 and CDR2 from the germline V gene are SEHNR and FQNEAQ (reference sequence). The J segment lost 7 bases and the V segment lost 6 bases, leaving 8 bases of the junction unmatched. CDR3 size: 13 residues. The CDR3 sequence is CASREQGMDEAFF. The CDR3 bases are TGTGCCAGCAGGGAACAGGGGATGGATGAAGCTTTCTTT.

This clonotype was detected only a few times. This chain joins TRBV7-9 and TRBJ1-2; no reliable D call. V was shortened by 5 bases and J by 3 bases, with 16 bases between the two germline ends. Germline values: CDR1 SEHNR, CDR2 FQNEAQ (reference sequence). CDR3 length equals 15 residues. CDR3 DNA: TGTGCCAGCAGCACCCGAATGCTTCAGGACTATGGCTACACCTTC. Protein sequence: CASSTRMLQDYGYTF.

The table lists this clonotype with a few counts. This chain joins TRBV5-1 and TRBJ2-5; 9 bases map to TRBD1. The J call may be wrong; the DNA end is better matched by TRBJ2-7. Germline V gene data show CDR1 as SGHRS and CDR2 as YFSETQ. The CDR3 sequence is 14 residues long. Here the CDR3 reads CASSLGQGETEQYF. In nucleotides, the CDR3 is TGCGCCAGCAGCTTGGGACAGGGGGAAACCGAGCAGTACTTC.

This clonotype was counted a single time. The conserved phenylalanine or tryptophan is not found at the CDR3 terminus, so this likely reflects a read error. The chain combines TRBV12-3 or TRBV12-4 with TRBJ2-3; 13 bases are shared with TRBD2. The CDR3 length is 17 residues. The junction had 7 bases not matched to a gene; V was cut back by 5 bases and J by 2 bases. Written as DNA, the CDR3 is TGTGCCAGCAGTCCAACTAGCGGGGGGGCCTACACAGATACGCAGTATGTT. It is translated as CASSPTSGGAYTDTQYV.

The chain has TRBV5-6 and TRBJ2-1; D is ambiguous. This CDR3 contains 11 residues. Germline lookup yields CDR1 SGHDT and CDR2 YYEEEE. Trimming left V 4 bases short and J 6 bases short, with 5 bases between. This CDR3 reads CASSLCNEQFF. Here the CDR3 DNA reads TGTGCCAGCAGCCTCTGCAATGAGCAGTTCTTC.